These 18 T cell receptor beta chains came from one sample sequenced in a study of blood T cells in healthy people across ages. Primed by a sample-barcoded 5' primer and a J-beta primer mix, a second PCR proceeded for roughly 6 to 12 cycles. MiXCR, run by TCRdb on the 5' RACE reads, gives a single entry per CDR3 protein. The table shows fewer than 1.5 million distinct CDR3 sequences, with approximately 38% occurring only once. Sequences were obtained from blood. The receptors originated from a woman in her late teens or twenties in good health.

This chain joins TRBV28 and TRBJ1-4, with 7 bases identical to TRBD1. There are 15 residues in the CDR3. V was pared by 8 bases and J by 0 bases, with 6 bases of the junction left unmatched. CDR1 is MDHEN and CDR2 is SYDVKM in the germline V gene. CDR3 in amino acids: CASRETGTTNEKLFF. CDR3 nucleotide sequence: TGTGCCAGCCGAGAGACAGGGACAACTAATGAAAAACTGTTTTTT.

This clonotype came up a few times. The rearrangement uses TRBV11-2 and TRBJ2-7, with a weak D call TRBD2 (6 bases). There are 14 residues in the CDR3. Germline V gene data show CDR1 as SGHAT and CDR2 as FQNNGV. V gave up 5 bases and J gave up 3 bases, with 14 bases separating them. CDR3 DNA: TGTGCCAGCAGCCCGGGACTTCTCAGCTACGAGCAGTACTTC. It specifies CASSPGLLSYEQYF.

The J gene is TRBJ2-2, the V gene TRBV4-1; D possibly corresponds to TRBD1 (6 bases). Germline V gives CDR1 MGHRA, CDR2 YSYEKL. CDR3 length: 15 amino acids. Deletions cut 0 bases from V and 5 bases from J, with 10 bases between. CDR3 residues: CASSQEGRGTGELFF. In DNA form, the CDR3 reads TGCGCCAGCAGCCAAGAAGGCAGGGGTACCGGGGAGCTGTTTTTT.

The J gene is TRBJ1-4, the V gene TRBV5-1; D not resolved. The CDR3 totals 14 residues. V lost 3 bases, J lost 8 bases, and 14 bases lay in between. Germline CDR1 and CDR2: SGHRS and YFSETQ. For the CDR3, the DNA is TGCGCCAGCAGCTCGGTGCCCCTCGAAGAAAAACTGTTTTTT. Protein sequence: CASSSVPLEEKLFF.

The sample holds a few counts of this clonotype. The chain links TRBV4-1 to TRBJ2-1; 13 bases match TRBD2. Germline V lookup: CDR1 MGHRA, CDR2 YSYEKL. V was pared by 3 bases and J by 13 bases, with 15 bases of the junction left unmatched. The CDR3 consists of 17 residues. CDR3: CASSQMGTSGMSTGQFF. The CDR3 bases are TGCGCCAGCAGCCAGATGGGGACTAGCGGGATGTCGACGGGTCAGTTCTTC.

The chain joins TRBV2 to TRBJ2-3; 9 bases are shared with TRBD2. The length of the CDR3 is 15 residues. With 5 bases clipped from V and 4 bases from J, the junction kept 7 bases outside the gene matches. Germline values: CDR1 SNHLY, CDR2 FYNNEI. The CDR3 reads CASSISGSDADTQYF. CDR3 coding DNA: TGTGCCAGCAGTATTAGCGGGAGTGATGCAGATACGCAGTATTTT.

This sequence joins TRBV27 and TRBJ1-6; D gene ambiguous. Germline V gene lookup returns CDR1 MNHEY and CDR2 SMNVEV (reference sequence). The V and J ends lost 3 bases and 3 bases respectively, with 3 bases between them. The CDR3 consists of 13 residues. In DNA form, the CDR3 reads TGTGCCAGCAGTTTGTACTATAATTCACCCCTCCACTTT. Residues: CASSLYYNSPLHF.

The rearrangement joins TRBV29-1 to TRBJ2-2; D is possibly TRBD1 (5 bases). Trimming removed 7 bases at V and 0 bases at J, with 12 bases between. This CDR3 region has 14 residues. Germline V gene sequence: CDR1 SQVTM, CDR2 ANQGSEA. The DNA for the CDR3 is TGCAGCGCTGCGACAGCCACGAACACCGGGGAGCTGTTTTTT. Amino acid sequence: CSAATATNTGELFF.

Only a few counts were recorded for this clonotype. Germline is not matched at one junction end, which may reflect a read error. The chain joins TRBV3-1 to TRBJ1-6; 7 bases line up with TRBD1. This CDR3 is built from 16 residues. Germline V gene data show CDR1 as LGHDT and CDR2 as YNNKEL (reference sequence). The CDR3, as DNA: TGTGCCAGCAGCCCCCGGGACAGCTCCTATAATTCACCCCCCCACTTT. Protein: CASSPRDSSYNSPPHF.

The rearrangement uses TRBV11-2 and TRBJ1-2; TRBD1 matches 11 bases. The CDR3 extends over 16 amino acids. Trimming took 5 bases from V and 2 from J; bases not matched to a gene: 7. Germline V lookup: CDR1 SGHAT, CDR2 FQNNGV. The CDR3 nucleotides are TGTGCCAGCAGCCCTAGCTGGGACAGGGGGAACTATGGCTACACCTTC. It specifies CASSPSWDRGNYGYTF.

The chain combines TRBV6-1 with TRBJ2-3; 9 nucleotides agree with TRBD1. Germline values: CDR1 MNHNS, CDR2 SASEGT. V was pared by 6 bases and J by 3 bases, with 7 bases of the junction left unmatched. CDR3 length: 15 amino acids. In nucleotides, the CDR3 is TGTGCCAGCAGGCTGACAGGGGGTGGGACAGATACGCAGTATTTT. This translates into CASRLTGGGTDTQYF.

J is TRBJ2-5 and V is TRBV20-1, with D unclear. The germline CDR1 and CDR2 sequences are DFQATT and SNEGSKA (reference sequence). The length of the CDR3 is 12 residues. V lost 1 base and J lost 5, with 8 bases in between. CDR3 nucleotide sequence: TGCAGTGCTAGAGTGATGGGGGAGACCCAGTACTTC. This translates into CSARVMGETQYF.

This clonotype was seen ten or more times. The chain couples TRBV20-1 to TRBJ1-2; no clear D gene. V dropped 1 base and J dropped 10 bases, with 16 bases sitting between them. CDR3 length: 13 residues. The germline gives CDR1 DFQATT, CDR2 SNEGSKA (reference sequence). CDR3 residues: CSARVEELSDYTF. In DNA, the CDR3 is TGCAGTGCTAGAGTGGAGGAATTAAGTGACTACACCTTC.

This clonotype has just a few counts. The rearrangement links TRBV7-2 to TRBJ1-2; no firm D call. The CDR3 spans 14 residues. Germline assignment: CDR1 SGHTA and CDR2 FQGNSA. V gave up 5 bases and J gave up 4 bases, with 14 bases separating them. This chain's CDR3 is CASSPQRKGYGYTF. The CDR3 nucleotides read TGTGCCAGCAGCCCCCAACGGAAAGGCTATGGCTACACCTTC.

V usage is TRBV10-3 and J usage is TRBJ2-5, with D unresolved. Germline lookup yields CDR1 ENHRY and CDR2 SYGVKD. This CDR3 has 12 amino acids. V dropped 2 bases and J dropped 11 bases, with 12 bases sitting between them. CDR3 sequence reads: CAISEKVAEQYF. CDR3 bases: TGTGCCATCAGTGAGAAGGTTGCTGAGCAGTACTTC.

The J gene is TRBJ2-3, the V gene TRBV27, with TRBD2 matching 11 bases. V shed 5 bases, J shed 0 bases, and the junction held 4 bases outside the gene matches. The CDR3 has 16 residues. The germline gives CDR1 MNHEY, CDR2 SMNVEV (reference sequence). The CDR3 region is CASSPSSGRSTDTQYF. Written as DNA, the CDR3 is TGTGCCAGCAGTCCCTCTAGCGGGAGGAGCACAGATACGCAGTATTTT.

V gene TRBV7-9 combines with J gene TRBJ1-6, with D perhaps TRBD1 (5 bases). The length of the CDR3 is 16 residues. Trimming cost V 5 bases and J 10 bases, with 21 bases left between them. Germline V gene sequence: CDR1 SEHNR, CDR2 FQNEAQ (reference sequence). The CDR3 nucleotides read TGTGCCAGCAGCCACACTACCGGGACTTTAGGATCACCCCTCCACTTT. Translation: CASSHTTGTLGSPLHF. The complete variable domain, with remaining parts taken from reference TRBV7-9 and TRBJ1-6, reads DTGVSQNPRHKITKRGQNVTFRCDPISEHNRLYWYRQTLGQGPEFLTYFQNEAQLEKSRLLSDRFSAERPKGSFSTLEIQRTEQGDSAMYLCASSHTTGTLGSPLHFGNGTRLTVT.

J is TRBJ1-2 and V is TRBV6-1, with TRBD1 matching over 7 bases. The germline gives CDR1 MNHNS, CDR2 SASEGT. The CDR3 spans 15 residues. V lost 5 bases and J lost 4; bases outside the gene matches: 10. CDR3 coding DNA: TGTGCCAGCAGTATAGACAGGGTATACGGCTATGGCTACACCTTC. This translates into CASSIDRVYGYGYTF.